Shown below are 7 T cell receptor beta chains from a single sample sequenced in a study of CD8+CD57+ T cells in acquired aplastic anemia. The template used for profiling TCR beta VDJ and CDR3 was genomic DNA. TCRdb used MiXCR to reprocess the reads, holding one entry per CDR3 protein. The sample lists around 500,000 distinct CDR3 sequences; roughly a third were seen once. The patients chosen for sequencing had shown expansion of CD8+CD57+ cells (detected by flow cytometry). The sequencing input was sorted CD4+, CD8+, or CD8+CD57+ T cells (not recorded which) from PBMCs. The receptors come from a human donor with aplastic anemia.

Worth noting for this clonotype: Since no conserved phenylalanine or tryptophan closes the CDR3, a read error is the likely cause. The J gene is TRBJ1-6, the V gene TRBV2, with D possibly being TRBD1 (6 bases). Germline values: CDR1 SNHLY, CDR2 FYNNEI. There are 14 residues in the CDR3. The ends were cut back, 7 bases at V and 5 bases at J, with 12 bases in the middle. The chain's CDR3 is CASNRQDDNSPLHL. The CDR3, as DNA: TGTGCCAGCAATCGACAGGACGATAATTCACCCCTCCACCTT.

As DNA, the CDR3 is TGTGCCAGCTCGAGAAATCAGGGGGATTCCTCCTACGAGCAGTACTTC. Translating it yields CASSRNQGDSSYEQYF. The V and J genes are TRBV18 and TRBJ2-7, with 7 positions matching TRBD1. In germline, CDR1 is KGHSH, CDR2 LQKENI. Trimming at V came to 6 bases and at J to 0 bases, leaving 11 bases not matched to a gene. The CDR3 runs to 16 residues.

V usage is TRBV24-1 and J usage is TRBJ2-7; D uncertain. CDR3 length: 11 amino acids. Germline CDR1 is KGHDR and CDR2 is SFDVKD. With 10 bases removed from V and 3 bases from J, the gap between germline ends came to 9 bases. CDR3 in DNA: TGTGCCACTCCTCATAGCTACGAGCAGTACTTC. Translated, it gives CATPHSYEQYF.

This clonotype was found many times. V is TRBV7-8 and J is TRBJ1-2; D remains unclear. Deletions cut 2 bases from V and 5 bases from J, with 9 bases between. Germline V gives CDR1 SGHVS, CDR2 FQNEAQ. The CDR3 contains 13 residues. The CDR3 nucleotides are TGTGCCAGCAGCTTAACGGACTTTTATGGCTACACCTTC. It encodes CASSLTDFYGYTF.

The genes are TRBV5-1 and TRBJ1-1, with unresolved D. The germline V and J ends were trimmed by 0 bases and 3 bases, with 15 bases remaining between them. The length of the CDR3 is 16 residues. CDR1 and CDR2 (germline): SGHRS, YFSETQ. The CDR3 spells CASSLVTQRWDTEAFF. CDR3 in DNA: TGCGCCAGCAGCTTGGTTACCCAACGGTGGGACACTGAAGCTTTCTTT.

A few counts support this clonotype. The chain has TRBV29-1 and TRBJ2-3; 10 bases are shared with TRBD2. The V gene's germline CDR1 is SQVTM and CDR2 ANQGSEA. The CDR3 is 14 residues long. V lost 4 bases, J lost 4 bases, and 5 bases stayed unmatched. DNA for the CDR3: TGCAGCGTTGGGACTAGCGGAACCTCAGATACGCAGTATTTT. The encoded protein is CSVGTSGTSDTQYF.

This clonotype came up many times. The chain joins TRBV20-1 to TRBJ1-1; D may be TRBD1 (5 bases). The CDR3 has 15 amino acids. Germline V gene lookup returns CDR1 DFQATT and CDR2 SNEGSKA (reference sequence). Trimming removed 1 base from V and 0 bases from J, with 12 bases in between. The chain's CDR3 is CSARGGGSVNTEAFF. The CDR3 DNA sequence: TGCAGTGCTAGAGGGGGCGGCTCCGTGAACACTGAAGCTTTCTTT.